Below, 15 T cell receptor beta chains from the same sample are listed, as sequenced in a study of shared clonotypes between healthy human individuals. Using immunoSEQ multiplex PCR, the repertoire was profiled, and TCRdb retains in-frame clones only, with some absent. The sample has 330,000 or so clones; less than 85% are singletons. The sample taken for sequencing was memory CD4+ T cells sorted from blood. Subset reported: CD45RA-negative fraction. The receptors were gathered from a man aged 25 to 45 in good health.

The CDR3 DNA sequence: TGTGCCAGTCGGGGGGCACTAGCGGGAGTCAATGAGCAGTTCTTC. This codes for CASRGALAGVNEQFF. The chain is built from TRBV27 and TRBJ2-1; 11 bases agree with TRBD2. Trimming at V came to 9 bases and at J to 6 bases, leaving 10 bases not matched to a gene. CDR3 size: 15 residues. Germline V gene sequence: CDR1 MNHEY, CDR2 SMNVEV (reference sequence).

The gene calls are TRBV2 and TRBJ2-3; no clear D gene. Looked up from germline, CDR1 is SNHLY and CDR2 is FYNNEI. CDR3 length equals 11 residues. V lost 4 bases to trimming and J lost 4 bases, with 3 bases between them. In DNA form, the CDR3 reads TGTGCCAGCAGTGTCGCAGATACGCAGTATTTT. It codes for CASSVADTQYF.

V is TRBV19 and J is TRBJ1-5; D may be TRBD1 (5 bases). In germline, CDR1 is LNHDA, CDR2 SQIVND (reference sequence). The V and J ends lost 6 bases and 4 bases respectively, with 19 bases between them. The CDR3 runs 16 residues. The CDR3 is CASSPWSPDRNQPQHF. DNA of the CDR3: TGTGCCAGTAGCCCCTGGAGTCCCGACAGAAATCAGCCCCAGCATTTT.

This chain uses TRBV10-3 with TRBJ1-1; D is ambiguous. In germline, CDR1 is ENHRY, CDR2 SYGVKD. V was pared by 3 bases and J by 3 bases, with 8 bases between. This CDR3 has 13 residues. Here the CDR3 reads CAISDKGDTEAFF. The DNA of the CDR3 is TGTGCCATCAGTGACAAGGGCGACACTGAAGCTTTCTTT.

A few counts support this clone. The CDR3 spells CASSAGEGVWTQGYYEQYF. CDR3 in DNA: TGTGCCAGCAGCGCAGGGGAGGGGGTCTGGACGCAAGGTTACTACGAGCAGTACTTC. This chain joins TRBV9 and TRBJ2-7; maybe TRBD2 (7 bases). V was trimmed by 3 bases and J by 3 bases, leaving 28 bases between them. This CDR3 is built from 19 residues. The germline CDR1 and CDR2 sequences are SGDLS and YYNGEE.

The V and J genes are TRBV18 and TRBJ2-3; 8 nucleotides match TRBD1. Unmatched junction bases numbered 6, after V lost 0 bases and J lost 1 base. This CDR3 has 17 residues. Germline-derived CDR1 and CDR2 are KGHSH and LQKENI. The CDR3 loop reads CASSPPGQGGGTDTQYF. The CDR3 coding sequence is TGTGCCAGCTCACCACCCGGACAGGGCGGTGGCACAGATACGCAGTATTTT.

The chain is built from TRBV19 and TRBJ2-1, with 10 bases matching TRBD2. Germline values: CDR1 LNHDA, CDR2 SQIVND (reference sequence). This CDR3 has 17 amino acids. V shed 2 bases, J shed 2 bases, and the junction held 6 bases outside the gene matches. CDR3 sequence reads: CASSIQLAGAAYNEQFF. As DNA, the CDR3 is TGTGCCAGTAGTATACAGCTAGCGGGAGCCGCCTACAATGAGCAGTTCTTC.

This clone was seen a few times. In the same sample, other DNA sequences code for this CDR3. V usage is TRBV28 and J usage is TRBJ2-7; no reliable D call. The CDR3 is 12 amino acids. The V end lost 2 bases, the J end lost 3 bases, and 5 bases lay between the germline ends. Germline V gives CDR1 MDHEN, CDR2 SYDVKM. CDR3 in amino acids: CASSLPLYEQYF. The CDR3 coding sequence is TGTGCCAGCAGTTTACCCCTCTACGAGCAGTACTTC.

V gene TRBV6-5 combines with J gene TRBJ1-4, with D possibly being TRBD1 (6 bases). Trimming stripped 5 bases from V and 8 bases from J, with 15 bases between. Germline CDR1 is MNHEY and CDR2 is SVGAGI. CDR3 length equals 14 residues. The CDR3 loop is CASSTTGGFEKLFF. CDR3 sequence (DNA): TGTGCCAGCAGTACCACCGGGGGCTTCGAAAAACTGTTTTTT.

V and J are TRBV28 and TRBJ2-1; the match to TRBD2 covers 14 bases. The CDR3 loop spans 19 amino acids. The V gene end was trimmed by 5 bases and the J gene end by 7 bases; junction bases not matched to a gene: 16. From germline, CDR1 is MDHEN and CDR2 SYDVKM. The DNA of the CDR3 is TGTGCCAGCAGTCTCCGGGACAGGGGACTAGCGGGAGCAGATAATGAGCAGTTCTTC. Translation: CASSLRDRGLAGADNEQFF. Full variable domain (outside the CDR3, taken from reference TRBV28 and TRBJ2-1): DVKVTQSSRYLVKRTGEKVFLECVQDMDHENMFWYRQDPGLGLRLIYFSYDVKMKEKGDIPEGYSVSREKKERFSLILESASTNQTSMYLCASSLRDRGLAGADNEQFFGPGTRLTVL.

The rearrangement uses TRBV6-6 and TRBJ2-7; no reliable D call. The CDR3 loop spans 14 amino acids. From germline, CDR1 is MNHNY and CDR2 SVGAGI (reference sequence). V gave up 6 bases and J gave up 4 bases, with 16 bases separating them. CDR3 loop: CASSRGPGRYEQYF. In DNA, the CDR3 is TGTGCCAGCAGCCGTGGCCCTGGACGGTACGAGCAGTACTTC.

The V call is TRBV5-4, the J call TRBJ2-3; D not certain. The V gene's germline CDR1 is SGHNT and CDR2 YYREEE (reference sequence). The CDR3 runs to 14 residues. Trimming cost V 4 bases and J 1 base, with 10 bases left between them. CDR3 sequence: CASSPALGTDTQYF. In nucleotides, the CDR3 is TGTGCCAGCAGCCCGGCGCTGGGCACAGATACGCAGTATTTT.

The chain combines TRBV15 with TRBJ2-5; D remains ambiguous. Germline V gene sequence: CDR1 LNHNV, CDR2 YYDKDF (reference sequence). CDR3 length equals 17 residues. With 0 bases removed from V and 5 bases from J, the gap between germline ends came to 19 bases. The CDR3 reads CATSRDPSRTGRETQYF. CDR3 sequence (DNA): TGTGCCACCAGCAGAGATCCCTCCCGGACGGGCCGGGAGACCCAGTACTTC. The complete variable domain, with remaining parts taken from reference TRBV15 and TRBJ2-5, reads DAMVIQNPRYQVTQFGKPVTLSCSQTLNHNVMYWYQQKSSQAPKLLFHYYDKDFNNEADTPDNFQSRRPNTSFCFLDIRSPGLGDTAMYLCATSRDPSRTGRETQYFGPGTRLLVL.

The rearrangement uses TRBV11-2 and TRBJ2-5; D ambiguous. Germline V gene lookup returns CDR1 SGHAT and CDR2 FQNNGV. V gave up 5 bases and J gave up 5 bases, with 18 bases separating them. This CDR3 has 15 residues. CDR3 in amino acids: CASSQNALALETQYF. The CDR3 nucleotides read TGTGCCAGCAGCCAAAATGCACTGGCTTTGGAGACCCAGTACTTC.

This clone was counted once. The rearrangement uses TRBV30 and TRBJ2-7; 15 bases align to TRBD2. This CDR3 is 20 amino acids long. CDR1 and CDR2 from the germline V gene are GTSNPN and SVGIG (reference sequence). Trimming at V came to 0 bases and at J to 4 bases, leaving 16 bases not matched to a gene. The CDR3 DNA follows: TGTGCCTGGAGTGTAGCGCTCAGGATCGGGACTAGCGGGAGGCGTTACGAGCAGTACTTC. It codes for CAWSVALRIGTSGRRYEQYF.